This is a list of T cell receptor beta chains from one sample in a study of blood T cell repertoires in COVID-19. The data were produced by immunoSEQ multiplex PCR, yet TCRdb's version contains in-frame clones alone and is incomplete. This sample has some 120,000 clones, with roughly 84% found just once. The sample was peripheral blood. These receptors all stem from a woman aged 25 to 45 who had recovered from COVID-19. Both conserved end residues are part of each CDR3. Each record gives: CDR3 DNA, CDR3 protein, V gene, CDR3 length, D gene, clone size, J gene. The D gene is left open where the match is weak. Clone size is given for some rows only: seen once, a few or many times, or a class if the clone is expanded.

TGTGCCACCAGTGCTACAGGGCAGGCAGATACGCAGTATTTT CATSATGQADTQYF TRBV24-1 14 NA NA TRBJ2-3
TGTGCCAGTAGTTTCCGGGACAGGAGACACTATGGCTACACCTTC CASSFRDRRHYGYTF TRBV19 15 TRBD1 NA TRBJ1-2
TGTGCCAGCAGCTTAAGGGGCGGGAGCGATGAGCAGTTCTTC CASSLRGGSDEQFF TRBV7-9 14 TRBD2 NA TRBJ2-1
TGTGCCATCAGCGACAGGGCCGCTGAAGCTTTCTTT CAISDRAAEAFF TRBV10-3 12 TRBD1 NA TRBJ1-1
TGTGCCAGTAGTACCACTGGTCTGGGACTAGCGAAAGAGACCCAGTACTTC CASSTTGLGLAKETQYF TRBV19 17 TRBD2 once TRBJ2-5
TGCGCCAGCAGTGAGTCAGGGGGCCGAGCCTACGAGCAGTACTTC CASSESGGRAYEQYF TRBV10-2 15 TRBD1 NA TRBJ2-7
TGCGCCAGCAGCTTGATAACAGGGAGTCAGACCCAGTACTTC CASSLITGSQTQYF TRBV5-1 14 NA once TRBJ2-5
TGCAGCGTTTTGCGGGCAGGGGGTATAAGCGAGCAGTACTTC CSVLRAGGISEQYF TRBV29-1 14 TRBD1 NA TRBJ2-7
TGTGCCAGCAGCTTTTCCGGGACAGGGAATTACTACGAGCAGTACTTC CASSFSGTGNYYEQYF TRBV5-4 16 TRBD1 NA TRBJ2-7
TGTGCCAGCAGCCTCCGGGACAGAGAGTACTTC CASSLRDREYF TRBV5-6 11 TRBD1 NA TRBJ2-5
TGTGCCAGCAGCGTAACAGGGAGATGGACAGATACGCAGTATTTT CASSVTGRWTDTQYF TRBV9 15 NA NA TRBJ2-3
TGTGCCAGCAGCCGCACAGGGCAAGGGTATAATTCACCCCTCCACTTT CASSRTGQGYNSPLHF TRBV7-3 16 NA NA TRBJ1-6
TGTGCCAGCAGCACAAGACAGGGGGCTGGGCACAATGAGCAGTTCTTC CASSTRQGAGHNEQFF TRBV9 16 TRBD1 once TRBJ2-1
TGTGCCAGCACCACAGGGAACACTGAAGCTTTCTTT CASTTGNTEAFF TRBV19 12 NA NA TRBJ1-1
TGTGCCAGCAGCCAGGGCCTAAACATTCAGTACTTC CASSQGLNIQYF TRBV14 12 NA NA TRBJ2-4
TGTGCCAGCATCGGCGGGGGGCAGGGGGCCGGGGAGCTGTTTTTT CASIGGGQGAGELFF TRBV28 15 NA once TRBJ2-2
TGCGCCAGCACCGGTAGCGGCGCGACTAATGAAAAACTGTTTTTT CASTGSGATNEKLFF TRBV10-1 15 NA NA TRBJ1-4
TGTGCCAGCAGCTTGGGACTAGCGGGAGGGCCGGGACTAGAGACCCAGTACTTC CASSLGLAGGPGLETQYF TRBV7-8 18 TRBD2 NA TRBJ2-5
TGTGCCAGCAGCCTGAGCTCCTACAATGAGCAGTTCTTC CASSLSSYNEQFF TRBV5-4 13 NA once TRBJ2-1
TGTGCCAGCAGGGGGATGCGGGGGAGCTCCTACAATGAGCAGTTCTTC CASRGMRGSSYNEQFF TRBV2 16 TRBD2 once TRBJ2-1
TGTGCCAGCAGCCTGGGACAGAAAGAGACCCAGTACTTC CASSLGQKETQYF TRBV6-6 13 TRBD1 NA TRBJ2-5
TGTGCCTGCAACCCGGGACTAGCGGGGCGAGAGCAGTACTTC CACNPGLAGREQYF TRBV30 14 TRBD2 NA TRBJ2-7
TGTGCCAGCAGTACGAGCACCCCATACGAGCAGTACTTC CASSTSTPYEQYF TRBV28 13 NA NA TRBJ2-7
TGTGCCAGCAGCCAAGATCACCAGGGGGTCACTGAAGCTTTCTTT CASSQDHQGVTEAFF TRBV4-2 15 TRBD1 NA TRBJ1-1
TGTGCCACCAGAAACCGGACAGCTTACAATGAGCAGTTCTTC CATRNRTAYNEQFF TRBV15 14 NA NA TRBJ2-1
TGTGCCAGTAGCCCCCCGGGTGTAAGGGGGAACACTGAAGCTTTCTTT CASSPPGVRGNTEAFF TRBV19 16 NA NA TRBJ1-1
TGTGCCAGCAGCCCCTCCCCCAACACTGAAGCTTTCTTT CASSPSPNTEAFF TRBV11-2 13 NA NA TRBJ1-1
TGTGCCAGTACCCTTCCCGACAGGGGCAGGGATTGCGAGCAGTACTTC CASTLPDRGRDCEQYF TRBV19 16 TRBD1 few TRBJ2-7
TGTGCCACTTTTGGCGGTTCCCGCGCAGATACGCAGTATTTT CATFGGSRADTQYF TRBV6-5 14 NA once TRBJ2-3
TGTGCCAGTAGTAAGACACAGAATAGCAATCAGCCCCAGCATTTT CASSKTQNSNQPQHF TRBV19 15 NA NA TRBJ1-5
TGTGCCAGCAGCCCGACAGGGCTGATCGAAGCTTTCTTT CASSPTGLIEAFF TRBV3-1/TRBV3-2 13 TRBD1 NA TRBJ1-1
TGTGCCAGCAGTCGGACAGGGTTCGACTATGGCTACACCTTC CASSRTGFDYGYTF TRBV6-5 14 TRBD1 NA TRBJ1-2
TGTGCCAGCAGCTTCCACACCCGGACTAGCGGAACTCCCTACGAGCAGTACTTC CASSFHTRTSGTPYEQYF TRBV3-1/TRBV3-2 18 TRBD2 NA TRBJ2-7
TGCGCCAGCGGAGAGGGTAACTATGGCTACACCTTC CASGEGNYGYTF TRBV5-1 12 NA NA TRBJ1-2
TGTGCCAGCAGCTTATTACAGGGTAGGGACACTGAAGCTTTCTTT CASSLLQGRDTEAFF TRBV7-2 15 NA NA TRBJ1-1
TGTGCCAGTAGTCCCTACCCGTCACCCGTGGAGTTCTTC CASSPYPSPVEFF TRBV19 13 NA NA TRBJ2-1
TGTGCCAGCAGTGAAAATTCGGGTGGAAACACCATATATTTT CASSENSGGNTIYF TRBV2 14 NA once TRBJ1-3
TGTGCCAGCAGCTTACACCCCGCGGCAACTAATGAAAAACTGTTTTTT CASSLHPAATNEKLFF TRBV7-6 16 NA NA TRBJ1-4
TGCGCCAGCAGCTTCGGACAGGGACGGCCTGAAGCTTTCTTT CASSFGQGRPEAFF TRBV5-1 14 TRBD1 NA TRBJ1-1
TGTGCCAGCAGTGACCTGACAGCTCCCACTGAAGCTTTCTTT CASSDLTAPTEAFF TRBV25-1 14 NA NA TRBJ1-1
TGCAGCGTGACCCTTGCGGGGGGGTCCTACGAGCAGTACTTC CSVTLAGGSYEQYF TRBV29-1 14 TRBD2 NA TRBJ2-7
TGTGCCAGCAGCAAACTGGGTCCCGGGACAGACTATGGCTACACCTTC CASSKLGPGTDYGYTF TRBV3-1/TRBV3-2 16 TRBD1 NA TRBJ1-2
TGTGCCAGCAGCTCGCAGCGGGGGGGCACAGATACGCAGTATTTT CASSSQRGGTDTQYF TRBV3-1/TRBV3-2 15 TRBD2 NA TRBJ2-3
TGTGCCAGCACCCCCGTAGGCGGAGGACCCGGGGAGCTGTTTTTT CASTPVGGGPGELFF TRBV7-3 15 NA NA TRBJ2-2
TGTGCCAGTACTGAACACTCTAACTATGGCTACACCTTC CASTEHSNYGYTF TRBV25-1 13 NA NA TRBJ1-2
TGTGCCAGCAGCCTACGGCAGGGAGGTAACTATGGCTACACCTTC CASSLRQGGNYGYTF TRBV5-6 15 NA NA TRBJ1-2
TGTGCCAGCAGTTTAAAGTTAGGGGACACCAGCACCAGGGATACGCAGTATTTT CASSLKLGDTSTRDTQYF TRBV27 18 NA NA TRBJ2-3
TGCAGCGCTGCTACAGGGTACGCTGAAGCTTTCTTT CSAATGYAEAFF TRBV29-1 12 NA few TRBJ1-1
TGCGCCAGCAGTGAGTTCAGGACAGTCGGCTACACCTTC CASSEFRTVGYTF TRBV10-1 13 NA NA TRBJ1-2
TGTGCCAGCAGCGACGGACAGGAGTACAATGAGCAGTTCTTC CASSDGQEYNEQFF TRBV6-1 14 TRBD1 NA TRBJ2-1
TGTGCCAGCAGCCTGTCCGGGACTAGTACTGCCTACGAGCAGTACTTC CASSLSGTSTAYEQYF TRBV3-1/TRBV3-2 16 TRBD2 few TRBJ2-7
TGTGCCAGCAGCTTAGAATCGCGGGCCGGGAAATACGAGCAGTACTTC CASSLESRAGKYEQYF TRBV11-2 16 NA NA TRBJ2-7
TGTGCCAGCAGCCAAGCCAAGACAGGGAATCAGCCCCAGCATTTT CASSQAKTGNQPQHF TRBV3-1/TRBV3-2 15 TRBD1 NA TRBJ1-5